The following is a T cell receptor beta chain sequence with its context. Its specificity is not known. This record belongs to a study of blood T cells in healthy people across ages. Study results and caveats: Per million T cells, TCR beta diversity dropped about linearly as age rose.

Primed by a sample-barcoded 5' primer and a J-beta primer mix, a second PCR proceeded for 7 to 11 cycles. TCRdb re-analysed the 5' RACE reads in MiXCR, keeping a single row per CDR3 protein. This table has 550,000 to 750,000 distinct CDR3 sequences, around a fifth appearing once. The TCR originated in a man in his 70s in good health. Specimen: blood.

DNA for the CDR3: TGTGCCAGCAGTTATAATCTAGCGGGAAGGTCCTACAATGAGCAGTTCTTC. Translated: CASSYNLAGRSYNEQFF. The chain is built from TRBV6-2 or TRBV6-3 and TRBJ2-1, with TRBD2 matching over 9 bases. The CDR3 is 17 amino acids. The V and J ends lost 3 bases and 1 base, in that order; junction bases with no gene match: 7. Germline CDR1 reads MNHEY; CDR2 reads SVGEGT.